The TCR beta chain described here comes from a study of T-cell reconstitution after alpha-beta-depleted transplantation in children. Whole-study findings and limits: Where alpha-beta T cells came from about two months after transplant was reportedly several hundred expanded graft clones.

Trimming removed 4 bases from V and 2 bases from J; junction bases left unmatched: 4. This CDR3 has 15 residues. Unique molecular identifiers were used in preparing the TCRbeta library. TCRdb analysed the PCR reads with MiXCR anew, one entry per CDR3 protein. The sample lists just under 350,000 distinct CDR3 sequences; around 16% were seen once. About this clonotype: Its antigen is as yet unknown.

This chain uses TRBV12-3 or TRBV12-4 with TRBJ2-3; 9 bases fit TRBD2. The source material was PBMCs, mostly from graft donor cells, sampled 360 days after TCRalphabeta/CD19-depleted stem cell transplant. This sequence originates from a male patient under 10 years old who had a stem cell transplant for acute lymphoblastic leukemia, so the T cells may come from the graft donor. The CDR3 protein is CASSSGTSHTDTQYF. The CDR3 nucleotides read TGTGCCAGCAGTTCCGGGACTAGCCACACAGATACGCAGTATTTT.